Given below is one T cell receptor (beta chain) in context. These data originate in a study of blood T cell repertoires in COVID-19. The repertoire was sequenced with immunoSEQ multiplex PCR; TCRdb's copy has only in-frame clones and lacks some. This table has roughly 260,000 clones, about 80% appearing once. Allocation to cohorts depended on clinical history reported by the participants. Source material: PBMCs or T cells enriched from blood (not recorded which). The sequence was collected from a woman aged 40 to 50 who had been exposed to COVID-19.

For the CDR3, the DNA is TGTGCCAGCAGGATCCGGGACAGTTCCGGGGAGCTGTTTTTT. Its translation: CASRIRDSSGELFF. The V call is TRBV11-2, the J call TRBJ2-2, with TRBD1 identical over 7 bases. CDR1 and CDR2 (germline): SGHAT, FQNNGV. V lost 6 bases and J lost 6; bases outside the gene matches: 7. CDR3 length: 14 residues.